This T cell receptor beta chain was found in a study of T cell responses to AZD1222 COVID-19 vaccine. General study points: Sampling that yielded the repertoires occurred only after the peak T cell response.

A note on this clone: Its antigen is unknown.

Profiling relied on immunoSEQ multiplex PCR, and the TCRdb table lists in-frame clones only, not all of them. The repertoire holds roughly 130,000 clones, with 80% to 90% as singletons. The CDR3 covers 14 residues. The V gene's germline CDR1 is SGHRS and CDR2 YFSETQ. The germline V and J ends were trimmed by 4 bases and 5 bases, with 15 bases remaining between them. This sequence originates from an adult in good health. This specimen consisted of peripheral blood, obtained on day 0 of AZD1222 vaccination. The chain employs TRBV5-1 and TRBJ1-2; D not resolved. The CDR3 loop is CASSLEEGVYGYTF. CDR3 bases: TGCGCCAGCAGCCTTGAGGAGGGTGTATATGGCTACACCTTC.